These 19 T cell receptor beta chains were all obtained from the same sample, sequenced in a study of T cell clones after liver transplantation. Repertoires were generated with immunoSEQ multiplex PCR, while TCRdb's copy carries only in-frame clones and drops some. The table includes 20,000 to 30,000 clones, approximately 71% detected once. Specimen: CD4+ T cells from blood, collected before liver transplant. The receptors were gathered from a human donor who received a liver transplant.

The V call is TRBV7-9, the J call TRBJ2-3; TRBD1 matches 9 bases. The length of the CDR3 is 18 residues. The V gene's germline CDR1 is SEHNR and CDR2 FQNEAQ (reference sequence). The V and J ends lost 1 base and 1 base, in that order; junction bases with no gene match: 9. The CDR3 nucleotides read TGTGCCAGCAGCTTAGTACCCAACAGGGGGCGAGGCACAGATACGCAGTATTTT. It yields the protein CASSLVPNRGRGTDTQYF.

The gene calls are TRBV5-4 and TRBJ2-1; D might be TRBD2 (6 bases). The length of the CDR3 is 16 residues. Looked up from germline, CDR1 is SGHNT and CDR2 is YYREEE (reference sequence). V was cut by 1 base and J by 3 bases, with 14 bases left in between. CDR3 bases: TGTGCCAGCAGCTTGACCCGGGACTCCCACTACAATGAGCAGTTCTTC. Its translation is CASSLTRDSHYNEQFF.

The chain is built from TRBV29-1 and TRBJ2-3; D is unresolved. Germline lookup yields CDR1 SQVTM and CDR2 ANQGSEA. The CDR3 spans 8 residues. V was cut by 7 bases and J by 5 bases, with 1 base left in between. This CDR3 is CSGDTQYF. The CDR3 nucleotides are TGCAGCGGAGATACGCAGTATTTT.

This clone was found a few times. The CDR3 nucleotides are TGCGCCAGCAGCTTGGCCGGGGTCACCCAAGAGACCCAGTACTTC. Translated, it gives CASSLAGVTQETQYF. The rearrangement joins TRBV5-1 to TRBJ2-5; TRBD2 is a possible D gene (5 bases). Germline assignment: CDR1 SGHRS and CDR2 YFSETQ. Trimming removed 0 bases at V and 1 base at J, with 10 bases between. CDR3 length equals 15 residues.

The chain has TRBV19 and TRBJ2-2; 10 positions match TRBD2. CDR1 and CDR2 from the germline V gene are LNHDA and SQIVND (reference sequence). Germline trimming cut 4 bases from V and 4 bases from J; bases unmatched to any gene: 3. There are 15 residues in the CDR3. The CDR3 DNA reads TGTGCCAGTAGTAGGACTAGCGGTCTCACCGGGGAGCTGTTTTTT. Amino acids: CASSRTSGLTGELFF.

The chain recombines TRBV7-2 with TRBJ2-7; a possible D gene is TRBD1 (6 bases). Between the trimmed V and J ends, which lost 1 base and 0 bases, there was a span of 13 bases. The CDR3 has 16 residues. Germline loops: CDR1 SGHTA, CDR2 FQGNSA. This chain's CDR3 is CASSLVAGVSSYEQYF. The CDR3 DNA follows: TGTGCCAGCAGCTTAGTGGCAGGGGTCTCCTCCTACGAGCAGTACTTC. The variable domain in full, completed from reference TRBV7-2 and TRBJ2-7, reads GAGVSQSPSNKVTEKGKDVELRCDPISGHTALYWYRQSLGQGLEFLIYFQGNSAPDKSGLPSDRFSAERTGGSVSTLTIQRTQQEDSAVYLCASSLVAGVSSYEQYFGPGTRLTVT.

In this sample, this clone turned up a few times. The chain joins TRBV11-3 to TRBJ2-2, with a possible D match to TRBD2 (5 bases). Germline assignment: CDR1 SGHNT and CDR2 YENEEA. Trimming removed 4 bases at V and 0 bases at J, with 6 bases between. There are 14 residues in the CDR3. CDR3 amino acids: CASSSDSNTGELFF. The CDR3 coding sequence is TGTGCCAGCAGCTCGGACTCGAACACCGGGGAGCTGTTTTTT.

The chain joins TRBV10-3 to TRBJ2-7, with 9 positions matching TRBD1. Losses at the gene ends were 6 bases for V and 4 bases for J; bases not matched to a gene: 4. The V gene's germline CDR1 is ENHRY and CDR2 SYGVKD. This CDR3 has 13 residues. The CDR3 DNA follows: TGTGCCATCAGGACAGGGGGGGGATACGAGCAGTACTTC. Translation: CAIRTGGGYEQYF.

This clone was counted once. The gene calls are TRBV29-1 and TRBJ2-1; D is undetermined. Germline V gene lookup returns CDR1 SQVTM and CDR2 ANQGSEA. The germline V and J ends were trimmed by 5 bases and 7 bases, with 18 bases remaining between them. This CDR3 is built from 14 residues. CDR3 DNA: TGCAGCGTTACTAAGGGTATTGGAGTGAATGAGCAGTTCTTC. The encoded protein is CSVTKGIGVNEQFF.

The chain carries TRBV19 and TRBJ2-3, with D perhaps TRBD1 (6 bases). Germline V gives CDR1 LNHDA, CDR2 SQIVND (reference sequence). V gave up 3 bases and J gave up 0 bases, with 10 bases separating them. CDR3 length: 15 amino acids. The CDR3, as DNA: TGTGCCAGTAGTATTGGACAGACAAGCACAGATACGCAGTATTTT. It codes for CASSIGQTSTDTQYF.

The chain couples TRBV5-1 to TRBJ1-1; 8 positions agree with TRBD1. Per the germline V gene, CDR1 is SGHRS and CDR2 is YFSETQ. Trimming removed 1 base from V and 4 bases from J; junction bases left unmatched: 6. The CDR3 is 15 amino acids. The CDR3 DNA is TGCGCCAGCAGCTTGCGCAGGGGGCAAGGCACTGAAGCTTTCTTT. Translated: CASSLRRGQGTEAFF.

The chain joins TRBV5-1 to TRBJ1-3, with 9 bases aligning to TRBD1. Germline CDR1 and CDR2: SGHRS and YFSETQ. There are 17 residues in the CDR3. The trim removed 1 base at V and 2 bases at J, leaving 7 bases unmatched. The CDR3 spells CASSLSGTGSAGNTIYF. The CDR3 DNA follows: TGCGCCAGCAGCTTGTCGGGGACAGGGAGTGCTGGAAACACCATATATTTT.

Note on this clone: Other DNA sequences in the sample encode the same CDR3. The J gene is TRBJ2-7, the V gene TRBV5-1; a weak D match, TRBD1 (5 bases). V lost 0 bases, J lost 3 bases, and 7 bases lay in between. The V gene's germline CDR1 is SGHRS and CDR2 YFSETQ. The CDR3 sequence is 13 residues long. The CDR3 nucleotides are TGCGCCAGCAGCTTGGCCAGGGACTACGAGCAGTACTTC. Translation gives CASSLARDYEQYF.

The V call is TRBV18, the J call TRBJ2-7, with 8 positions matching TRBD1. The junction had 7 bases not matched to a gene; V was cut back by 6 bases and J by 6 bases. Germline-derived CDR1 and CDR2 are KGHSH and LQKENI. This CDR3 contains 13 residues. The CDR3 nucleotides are TGTGCCAGCTCTTCGGACAGGGCGTCCGAGCAGTACTTC. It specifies CASSSDRASEQYF.

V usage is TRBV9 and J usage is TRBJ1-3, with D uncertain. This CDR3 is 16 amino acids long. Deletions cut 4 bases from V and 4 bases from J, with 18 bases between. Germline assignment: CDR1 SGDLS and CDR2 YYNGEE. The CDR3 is CASSQEGSSAGNTIYF. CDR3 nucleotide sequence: TGTGCCAGCAGCCAAGAGGGATCTTCAGCGGGAAACACCATATATTTT.

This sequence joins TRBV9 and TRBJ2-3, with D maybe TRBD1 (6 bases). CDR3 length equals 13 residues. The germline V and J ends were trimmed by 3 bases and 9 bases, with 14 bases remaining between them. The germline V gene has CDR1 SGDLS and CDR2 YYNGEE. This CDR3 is CASSAQDDRTQYF. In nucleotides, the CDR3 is TGTGCCAGCAGCGCACAAGACGACAGGACGCAGTATTTT.

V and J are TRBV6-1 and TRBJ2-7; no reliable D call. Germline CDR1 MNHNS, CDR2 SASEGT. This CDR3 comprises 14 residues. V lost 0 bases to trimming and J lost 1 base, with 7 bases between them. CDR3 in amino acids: CASSEAGDSYEQYF. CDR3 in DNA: TGTGCCAGCAGTGAAGCAGGAGATTCCTACGAGCAGTACTTC.

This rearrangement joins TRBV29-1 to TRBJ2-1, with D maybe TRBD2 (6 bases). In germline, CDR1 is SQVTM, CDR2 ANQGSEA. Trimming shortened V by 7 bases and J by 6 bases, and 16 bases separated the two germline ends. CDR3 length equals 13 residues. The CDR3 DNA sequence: TGCAGCGCCTCCCAGGCTAGCGCCAATGAGCAGTTCTTC. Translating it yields CSASQASANEQFF.

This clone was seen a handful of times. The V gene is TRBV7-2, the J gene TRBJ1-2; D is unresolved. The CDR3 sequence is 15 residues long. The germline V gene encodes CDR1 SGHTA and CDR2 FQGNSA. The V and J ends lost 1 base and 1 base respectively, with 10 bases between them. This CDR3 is CASSLEAVVNYGYTF. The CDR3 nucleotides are TGTGCCAGCAGCTTAGAGGCAGTAGTTAACTATGGCTACACCTTC.